Presented here are 21 T cell receptor beta chains from one specimen sequenced in a study of blood T cells in healthy people across ages. PCR was performed a second time for roughly 7 to 12 cycles using a sample-barcoded 5' primer and a J-beta primer mix. One entry per CDR3 protein, called by TCRdb with MiXCR from the 5' RACE reads. Of more than 700,000 distinct CDR3 sequences in the sample, 53% were seen once. The sequencing input was blood. The source is a man aged 80 or over in good health.

The gene calls are TRBV20-1 and TRBJ2-1; D is unclear. Between the trimmed V and J ends, which lost 0 bases and 10 bases, there was a span of 16 bases. Germline-derived CDR1 and CDR2 are DFQATT and SNEGSKA (reference sequence). CDR3 length: 14 amino acids. As DNA, the CDR3 is TGCAGTGCTAGAGATCTTAACCCGGTCGGAGAGCAGTTCTTC. Translation gives CSARDLNPVGEQFF.

The rearrangement links TRBV5-4 to TRBJ1-6, with D possibly TRBD1 on 6 matching bases. Germline values: CDR1 SGHNT, CDR2 YYREEE (reference sequence). This CDR3 region has 16 residues. V lost 0 bases to trimming and J lost 7 bases, with 14 bases between them. The CDR3 loop reads CASSLAATGSNSPLHF. CDR3 in DNA: TGTGCCAGCAGCTTGGCGGCGACAGGCTCAAATTCACCCCTCCACTTT.

This clonotype showed up just a few times. The rearrangement links TRBV6-6 to TRBJ2-1; 9 positions match TRBD2. Germline CDR1 and CDR2: MNHNY and SVGAGI (reference sequence). The CDR3 sequence is 15 residues long. The ends lost 4 bases at V and 7 bases at J; junction bases unmatched: 8. The CDR3 bases are TGTGCCAGCAGTTCCCTTAGCGGGAGAGCGAATGAGCAGTTCTTC. As protein: CASSSLSGRANEQFF.

The chain combines TRBV7-6 with TRBJ2-1, with 8 bases fitting TRBD1. CDR3 length: 13 amino acids. Germline CDR1 SGHVS, CDR2 FNYEAQ. With V trimmed by 7 bases and J by 5 bases, 4 bases remained unmatched. Written as DNA, the CDR3 is TGTGCCAGCAAAGGACAGGGTAACAATGAGCAGTTCTTC. Translating it yields CASKGQGNNEQFF.

The V and J genes are TRBV12-3 or TRBV12-4 and TRBJ1-1; D is undetermined. V was cut by 6 bases and J by 0 bases, with 14 bases left in between. CDR3 size: 15 residues. The CDR3 DNA is TGTGCCAGCAGGCCGGGGTTAACCATGAACACTGAAGCTTTCTTT. As protein: CASRPGLTMNTEAFF.

This chain links TRBV28 with TRBJ1-1; no reliable D call. V lost 6 bases, J lost 7 bases, and 9 bases lay in between. The germline CDR1 and CDR2 sequences are MDHEN and SYDVKM. This CDR3 has 11 residues. The CDR3 bases are TGTGCCAGCAGCCTAATAGGTGAAGCTTTCTTT. Protein sequence: CASSLIGEAFF.

The chain is built from TRBV18 and TRBJ2-7; tentative D call: TRBD1 (5 bases). This CDR3 spans 13 amino acids. V lost 4 bases to trimming and J lost 2 bases, with 9 bases between them. From germline, CDR1 is KGHSH and CDR2 LQKENI. The CDR3 nucleotides are TGTGCCAGCTCACGCGAACAGGCCTACGAGCAGTACTTC. It specifies CASSREQAYEQYF.

The J gene is TRBJ2-1, the V gene TRBV20-1, with 7 bases fitting TRBD1. Germline-derived CDR1 and CDR2 are DFQATT and SNEGSKA (reference sequence). The CDR3 runs 17 residues. Losses at the gene ends were 3 bases for V and 2 bases for J; bases not matched to a gene: 13. This CDR3 reads CSASSLDRAGTYNEQFF. For the CDR3, the DNA is TGCAGTGCTAGTTCATTAGACAGGGCTGGAACCTACAATGAGCAGTTCTTC.

The V call is TRBV12-3 or TRBV12-4, the J call TRBJ2-7; D is uncertain. The J call may be incorrect, as the DNA end agrees better with TRBJ2-5. The CDR3 runs to 11 residues. In DNA, the CDR3 is TGTGCCAGCACCAACGAAAAGACCCAGTACTTC. Translating it yields CASTNEKTQYF.

Only one count was recorded for this clonotype. V usage is TRBV20-1 and J usage is TRBJ1-1; D gene uncertain. This CDR3 has 15 residues. Deletions cut 0 bases from V and 5 bases from J, with 16 bases between. Germline V gene lookup returns CDR1 DFQATT and CDR2 SNEGSKA (reference sequence). Here the CDR3 reads CSAREGSGVGTEAFF. The CDR3 DNA reads as TGCAGTGCTAGAGAGGGGTCGGGTGTAGGGACTGAAGCTTTCTTT.

This chain uses TRBV5-5 with TRBJ2-3; 7 positions match TRBD1. Germline loops: CDR1 SGHKS, CDR2 YYEKEE (reference sequence). After removal of 4 bases from V and 14 bases from J, the junction contained 13 bases not matched to a gene. The CDR3 contains 13 residues. The CDR3 nucleotides read TGTGCCAGCAGCCCGACAGGGTACGGATACGCGTATTTT. Translation: CASSPTGYGYAYF.

This clonotype was detected only a few times. The V and J genes are TRBV24-1 and TRBJ2-1; no clear D gene. The V and J ends lost 3 bases and 0 bases respectively, with 8 bases between them. Germline loops: CDR1 KGHDR, CDR2 SFDVKD. This CDR3 has 15 residues. As DNA, the CDR3 is TGTGCCACCAGTGATCCCCGCGGCTCCTACAATGAGCAGTTCTTC. Its protein product is CATSDPRGSYNEQFF.

The gene calls are TRBV10-3 and TRBJ2-1, with 10 nucleotides matching TRBD2. The CDR3 extends over 14 amino acids. V lost 2 bases and J lost 10; bases outside the gene matches: 5. Per germline, CDR1 ENHRY and CDR2 SYGVKD. The CDR3 DNA sequence: TGTGCCATCAGTGAGAGTCTAGCGGGAGAGGAGCAGTTCTTC. The encoded protein is CAISESLAGEEQFF.

The genes are TRBV29-1 and TRBJ1-5; D remains unclear. Per germline, CDR1 SQVTM and CDR2 ANQGSEA. This CDR3 is built from 13 residues. The V and J ends lost 6 bases and 9 bases respectively, with 18 bases between them. The CDR3 is CSVVLRVGRPQHF. The CDR3 coding sequence is TGCAGCGTGGTCCTGAGGGTCGGTCGGCCCCAGCATTTT.

This clonotype has a handful of counts. The J gene is TRBJ1-4, the V gene TRBV7-6; a weak D match, TRBD1 (6 bases). CDR3 length equals 15 residues. CDR1 and CDR2 from the germline V gene are SGHVS and FNYEAQ. V was shortened by 4 bases and J by 8 bases, with 17 bases between the two germline ends. CDR3 region: CASSSTGTTREKLFF. As DNA, the CDR3 is TGTGCCAGCAGCTCCACCGGGACAACGAGAGAAAAACTGTTTTTT. Supplemented by reference TRBV7-6 and TRBJ1-4, the full variable domain reads GAGVSQSPRYKVTKRGQDVALRCDPISGHVSLYWYRQALGQGPEFLTYFNYEAQQDKSGLPNDRFSAERPEGSISTLTIQRTEQRDSAMYRCASSSTGTTREKLFFGSGTQLSVL.

This clonotype was found a few times. CDR3 sequence: CSVGGPKAGGSLPYNEQFF. The CDR3, as DNA: TGCAGCGTTGGGGGTCCGAAAGCGGGAGGGAGCTTACCCTACAATGAGCAGTTCTTC. This chain connects TRBV29-1 to TRBJ2-1, with 10 bases identical to TRBD2. CDR3 size: 19 residues. Unmatched junction bases numbered 17, after V lost 4 bases and J lost 2 bases. Germline V lookup: CDR1 SQVTM, CDR2 ANQGSEA.

The gene calls are TRBV29-1 and TRBJ2-3; D might be TRBD1 (5 bases). Germline assignment: CDR1 SQVTM and CDR2 ANQGSEA. The CDR3 consists of 17 residues. V lost 0 bases and J lost 3, with 19 bases in between. CDR3 DNA: TGCAGCGTTGAAGATCTTCTGGCGGACAATGAGACAGATACGCAGTATTTT. It is translated as CSVEDLLADNETDTQYF.

This clonotype was counted only a few times. V gene TRBV4-2 combines with J gene TRBJ2-7, with D uncertain. Germline assignment: CDR1 LGHNA and CDR2 YNFKEQ. The CDR3 has 13 amino acids. With 0 bases removed from V and 5 bases from J, the gap between germline ends came to 8 bases. CDR3 DNA: TGTGCCAGCAGCCAAGATTCAGGTGACGAGCAGTACTTC. This codes for CASSQDSGDEQYF.

As regards this clonotype: This clone may be a read error of a much larger clone one base away. The chain couples TRBV5-1 to TRBJ2-5, with 7 bases fitting TRBD1. There are 15 residues in the CDR3. The germline CDR1 and CDR2 sequences are SGHRS and YFSETQ. The CDR3 DNA reads TGCGCCAGCAGCTTGGAACAGAGAACACAGGGGACCCGGTACTTC. Protein: CASSLEQRTQGTRYF.

This rearrangement joins TRBV28 to TRBJ2-7, with TRBD2 matching over 7 bases. The J call is in doubt because the DNA end fits TRBJ2-1 better. The CDR3 runs to 12 residues. CDR1 is MDHEN, CDR2 SYDVKM, per germline. The CDR3, as DNA: TGTGCCAGCAGTGCAGGGAGGGTAGAGCAGTTCTTC. It encodes CASSAGRVEQFF.

The CDR3 spells CASGPSARPGSQETQYF. In DNA, the CDR3 is TGTGCTAGTGGTCCCTCCGCCCGCCCGGGGAGCCAAGAGACCCAGTACTTC. V is TRBV12-5 and J is TRBJ2-5, with a weak D call TRBD2 (5 bases). The CDR3 length is 17 residues. Germline CDR1 reads LGHNT; CDR2 reads FRNRAP. Trimming shortened V by 5 bases and J by 1 base, and 20 bases separated the two germline ends.